The source of this TCR beta chain is a study of CD4+ T cells in melanoma. Broader study findings: Reportedly, melanoma neoantigen-specific CD4+ T cells showed varied differentiation states. CD8+ T cell, macrophage and B cell function reportedly correlated with neoantigen-specific CD4+ T cells.

Between the trimmed V and J ends, which lost 5 bases and 6 bases, there was a span of 16 bases. CDR3 size: 14 residues. Germline-derived CDR1 and CDR2 are LNHDA and SQIVND (reference sequence). A note on this clone: Its antigen remains unknown.

Only in-frame clones appear in the TCRdb table, and some are missing; sequencing was by immunoSEQ multiplex PCR. Of some 21,000 clones in the sample, more than 65% were seen once. This chain joins TRBV19 and TRBJ1-1; D might be TRBD1 (5 bases). The sample consisted of cells from a culture (not recorded whether cultured in vitro). The origin of this receptor is a human donor with melanoma. Here the CDR3 reads CASSPGAWNSEAFF. The CDR3 nucleotides are TGTGCCAGTAGTCCTGGGGCCTGGAATTCTGAAGCTTTCTTT.